This T cell receptor beta chain was sequenced in a study of blood T cell repertoires in COVID-19. A PCR-confirmed or clinician-diagnosed COVID-19 case had contacted exposed participants within 2 weeks of entry. The repertoire was sequenced with immunoSEQ multiplex PCR; TCRdb's copy has only in-frame clones and lacks some. This repertoire shows 250,000 to 300,000 clones, about 85% found once; its top ten account for approximately 6.6%. The length of the CDR3 is 13 residues. The V gene lost 6 bases and the J gene lost 2 bases, with 10 bases spanning the gap. Germline assignment: CDR1 MNHEY and CDR2 SVGAGI.

Sequenced sample: PBMCs or T cells enriched from blood (not recorded which). This chain uses TRBV6-5 with TRBJ1-1; the D gene is possibly TRBD1 (5 bases). The sequence came from a woman aged 45 to 65 who had been exposed to COVID-19. In DNA form, the CDR3 reads TGTGCCAGCAGGGCAGGGTCTAACACTGAAGCTTTCTTT. The encoded protein is CASRAGSNTEAFF.